This entry is about one TCR beta chain. These data belong to a study of blood T cell repertoires in COVID-19. As for the study in general: There were acute and convalescent COVID-19 samples, and they came from the United States, Italy and Spain. T cells, B-cell-depleted T cells, or PBMCs provided the cDNA or gDNA that served as material.

Between the trimmed V and J ends, which lost 6 bases and 3 bases, there was a span of 9 bases. This CDR3 spans 12 amino acids. TCRdb keeps only in-frame clones here, not all; method: immunoSEQ multiplex PCR. Among around 34,000 clones, around four fifths were seen once, and the ten largest hold about 3.3%. The clonotype was recovered from a man aged 50 to 60 with acute or convalescent COVID-19. The chain uses TRBV12-3 or TRBV12-4 and TRBJ2-7; tentatively, D is TRBD1 (6 bases). Material for sequencing was peripheral blood. CDR3 sequence reads: CASRADSYEQYF. In nucleotides, the CDR3 is TGTGCCAGCAGAGCGGACAGCTACGAGCAGTACTTC.